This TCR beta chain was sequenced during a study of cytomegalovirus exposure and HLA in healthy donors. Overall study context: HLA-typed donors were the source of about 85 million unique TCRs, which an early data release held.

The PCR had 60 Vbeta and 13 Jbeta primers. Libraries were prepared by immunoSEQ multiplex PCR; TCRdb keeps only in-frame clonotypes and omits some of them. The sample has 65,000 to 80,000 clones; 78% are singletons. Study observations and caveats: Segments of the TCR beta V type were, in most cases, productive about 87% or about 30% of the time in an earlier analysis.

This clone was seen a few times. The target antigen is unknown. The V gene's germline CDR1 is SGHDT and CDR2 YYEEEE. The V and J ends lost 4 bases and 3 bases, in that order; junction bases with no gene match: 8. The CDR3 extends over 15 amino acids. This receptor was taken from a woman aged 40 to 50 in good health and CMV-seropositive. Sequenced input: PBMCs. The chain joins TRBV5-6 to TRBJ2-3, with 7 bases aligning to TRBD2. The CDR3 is CASSPKLAKTDTQYF. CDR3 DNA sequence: TGTGCCAGCAGCCCGAAACTAGCGAAAACAGATACGCAGTATTTT.